The 28 T cell receptor beta chains below come from one sample, sequenced in a study of shared clonotypes between healthy human individuals. TCRdb keeps only in-frame clones here, not all; method: immunoSEQ multiplex PCR. The profile shows some 2,400,000 clones, approximately 94% of them singletons. The sequenced material came from naive CD4+ T cells sorted from blood. Subset: CD45RA+ positively selected. These TCRs come from a man aged 18-30 years in good health.

The V and J genes are TRBV10-3 and TRBJ1-1, with 8 bases matching TRBD1. Per germline, CDR1 ENHRY and CDR2 SYGVKD. This CDR3 comprises 14 residues. The trim removed 6 bases at V and 1 base at J, leaving 4 bases unmatched. The DNA of the CDR3 is TGTGCCATCAGCAGGGGGCCCGGGAACACTGAAGCTTTCTTT. Amino acids: CAISRGPGNTEAFF.

Regarding this clone: The sample holds other DNA sequences that translate to the same CDR3. The rearrangement joins TRBV6-5 to TRBJ2-7; perhaps TRBD2 as D (6 bases). V was trimmed by 0 bases and J by 2 bases, leaving 8 bases between them. Germline CDR1 MNHEY, CDR2 SVGAGI. CDR3 length: 14 residues. CDR3 in DNA: TGTGCCAGCAGTTACTCGCGGGGCCCCTACGAGCAGTACTTC. Its protein product is CASSYSRGPYEQYF.

V and J are TRBV9 and TRBJ2-1; the D gene is possibly TRBD1 (6 bases). Trimming pared 1 base from V and 3 bases from J, leaving 20 bases between. This CDR3 has 18 residues. Looked up from germline, CDR1 is SGDLS and CDR2 is YYNGEE. CDR3 DNA sequence: TGTGCCAGCAGCGTACAAACAGGGACGGCGGGCTTCTACAATGAGCAGTTCTTC. Its translation: CASSVQTGTAGFYNEQFF.

This chain connects TRBV5-1 to TRBJ2-5; possible D gene TRBD1, 6 bases. Trimming removed 4 bases from V and 1 base from J, with 14 bases in between. Per the germline V gene, CDR1 is SGHRS and CDR2 is YFSETQ. The CDR3 has 15 residues. Written as DNA, the CDR3 is TGCGCCAGCAGCCCAATTAGCAGGGGCCAAGAGACCCAGTACTTC. Its translation is CASSPISRGQETQYF.

The chain combines TRBV7-9 with TRBJ2-1, with a weak D call TRBD1 (5 bases). CDR3 length: 15 amino acids. Germline loops: CDR1 SEHNR, CDR2 FQNEAQ (reference sequence). V gave up 2 bases and J gave up 4 bases, with 12 bases separating them. The CDR3 DNA sequence: TGTGCCAGCAGCTTAAAAGGGGCCACATACAATGAGCAGTTCTTC. Translated, it gives CASSLKGATYNEQFF.

The count of this clone is one. V usage is TRBV7-9 and J usage is TRBJ2-7; D ambiguous. The length of the CDR3 is 12 residues. V was shortened by 6 bases and J by 0 bases, with 6 bases between the two germline ends. Germline CDR1 and CDR2: SEHNR and FQNEAQ (reference sequence). The CDR3 DNA follows: TGTGCCAGCAGGTCAGACTCCTACGAGCAGTACTTC. This sequence encodes CASRSDSYEQYF. Filled out from reference TRBV7-9 and TRBJ2-7, the complete variable domain reads DTGVSQNPRHKITKRGQNVTFRCDPISEHNRLYWYRQTLGQGPEFLTYFQNEAQLEKSRLLSDRFSAERPKGSFSTLEIQRTEQGDSAMYLCASRSDSYEQYFGPGTRLTVT.

This clone was seen a few times. This rearrangement joins TRBV4-1 to TRBJ1-2; D ambiguous. The CDR3 is 15 amino acids. V was trimmed by 0 bases and J by 8 bases, leaving 16 bases between them. Germline lookup yields CDR1 MGHRA and CDR2 YSYEKL. The CDR3 region is CASSQDTSSPEGYTF. As DNA, the CDR3 is TGCGCCAGCAGCCAAGATACTAGCAGCCCTGAGGGCTACACCTTC.

The rearrangement joins TRBV6-1 to TRBJ2-3; D unclear. The V end lost 4 bases, the J end lost 3 bases, and 8 bases lay between the germline ends. The V gene's germline CDR1 is MNHNS and CDR2 SASEGT. The CDR3 consists of 13 residues. In DNA, the CDR3 is TGTGCCAGCAGTGTCACCGGGACAGATACGCAGTATTTT. Encoded protein: CASSVTGTDTQYF.

V and J are TRBV5-4 and TRBJ2-7; tentatively, D is TRBD1 (5 bases). V was cut by 4 bases and J by 5 bases, with 13 bases left in between. The CDR3 spans 13 residues. From germline, CDR1 is SGHNT and CDR2 YYREEE (reference sequence). DNA of the CDR3: TGTGCCAGCAGCCCCCAGATAGGGGACGAGCAGTACTTC. It is translated as CASSPQIGDEQYF.

A few counts support this clone. CDR3 coding DNA: TGTGCCAGCAGCTTCCAGACTTCACCCCTCCACTTT. Encoded protein: CASSFQTSPLHF. V is TRBV5-6 and J is TRBJ1-6; D gene uncertain. The germline gives CDR1 SGHDT, CDR2 YYEEEE. The CDR3 consists of 12 residues. Trimming cost V 2 bases and J 9 bases, with 6 bases left between them.

V usage is TRBV11-2 and J usage is TRBJ1-3; D remains unclear. Germline-derived CDR1 and CDR2 are SGHAT and FQNNGV. The CDR3 is 15 residues long. V was shortened by 4 bases and J by 1 base, with 11 bases between the two germline ends. CDR3 sequence (DNA): TGTGCCAGCAGCTCGCTCCTGAAATCTGGAAACACCATATATTTT. This gives the protein CASSSLLKSGNTIYF.

This clone has more than one count but fewer than ten. The V gene is TRBV7-2, the J gene TRBJ2-5; D uncertain. Germline CDR1 SGHTA, CDR2 FQGNSA. The V end was cut by 5 bases, the J end by 2 bases, with 3 bases between. The CDR3 is 11 amino acids. The CDR3 nucleotides read TGTGCCAGCAGCCGGCAAGAGACCCAGTACTTC. This sequence encodes CASSRQETQYF.

The V gene is TRBV25-1, the J gene TRBJ1-6, with D possibly matching TRBD1 (5 bases). The CDR3 spans 14 residues. Germline-derived CDR1 and CDR2 are MGHDK and SYGVNS. V was shortened by 7 bases and J by 5 bases, with 12 bases between the two germline ends. Here the CDR3 reads CASNFQGDNSPLHF. The CDR3 DNA sequence: TGTGCCAGCAACTTCCAGGGCGATAATTCACCCCTCCACTTT.

The chain links TRBV6-5 to TRBJ2-7, with 7 bases aligning to TRBD2. J gave up 3 bases and V 7 bases, and 6 bases lay outside the gene matches. The CDR3 is 13 residues long. Germline V gives CDR1 MNHEY, CDR2 SVGAGI. CDR3 sequence (DNA): TGTGCCAGCACAAACCCGGGGGGCTACGAGCAGTACTTC. Translated: CASTNPGGYEQYF.

The chain has TRBV2 and TRBJ1-5, with D uncertain. The CDR3 has 15 amino acids. Trimming pared 7 bases from V and 0 bases from J, leaving 13 bases between. Germline CDR1 and CDR2: SNHLY and FYNNEI. CDR3 sequence reads: CASNQESNSNQPQHF. The CDR3 nucleotides are TGTGCCAGCAACCAGGAGTCTAATAGCAATCAGCCCCAGCATTTT.

This chain uses TRBV2 with TRBJ2-7; 11 bases are shared with TRBD1. CDR1 SNHLY and CDR2 FYNNEI come from the germline V gene. The ends lost 6 bases at V and 2 bases at J; junction bases unmatched: 6. CDR3 size: 15 residues. CDR3 in DNA: TGTGCCAGCAGGAGAGAGGGACAGGGGGCCTACGAGCAGTACTTC. Protein product: CASRREGQGAYEQYF.

This clone was counted ten times or more. This rearrangement joins TRBV27 to TRBJ1-2; the D is unclear. The V and J ends lost 0 bases and 4 bases respectively, with 9 bases between them. The CDR3 sequence is 14 residues long. The germline V gene encodes CDR1 MNHEY and CDR2 SMNVEV (reference sequence). This chain's CDR3 is CASSLSPGFYGYTF. CDR3 nucleotide sequence: TGTGCCAGCAGTTTATCTCCAGGATTCTATGGCTACACCTTC.

The chain couples TRBV29-1 to TRBJ2-1; D is possibly TRBD1 (6 bases). The germline gives CDR1 SQVTM, CDR2 ANQGSEA. V was cut by 6 bases and J by 9 bases, with 15 bases left in between. The CDR3 sequence is 12 residues long. The CDR3 DNA follows: TGCAGCGTCGGACAGTTCGGCGGTGAGCAGTTCTTC. This gives the protein CSVGQFGGEQFF.

J is TRBJ1-2 and V is TRBV5-6; no clear D. Germline loops: CDR1 SGHDT, CDR2 YYEEEE. The CDR3 extends over 15 amino acids. Trimming stripped 0 bases from V and 2 bases from J, with 11 bases between. CDR3 amino acids: CASSLVGKGNYGYTF. The CDR3 nucleotides read TGTGCCAGCAGCTTGGTTGGCAAAGGCAACTATGGCTACACCTTC.

The J gene is TRBJ2-3, the V gene TRBV28, with 8 bases aligning to TRBD2. J lost 4 bases, V lost 6 bases, and 15 bases had no gene match. This CDR3 contains 17 residues. The V gene's germline CDR1 is MDHEN and CDR2 SYDVKM. CDR3: CASSFDPGGLGPDTQYF. DNA for the CDR3: TGTGCCAGCAGCTTCGACCCCGGGGGACTAGGGCCAGATACGCAGTATTTT.

This sequence joins TRBV21-1 and TRBJ2-7; the DNA was not compared with TRBD2, the D call given in the table. TRBV21-1 is a known pseudogene. The CDR3 runs 12 residues. CDR3 loop: CASVGMSYEQYF. The CDR3 nucleotides are TGTGCCAGCGTCGGGATGTCCTACGAGCAGTACTTC.

The chain uses TRBV7-9 and TRBJ2-6; D is possibly TRBD2 (5 bases). V gave up 8 bases and J gave up 0 bases, with 5 bases separating them. Germline CDR1 is SEHNR and CDR2 is FQNEAQ (reference sequence). This CDR3 is 13 amino acids long. Written as DNA, the CDR3 is TGTGCCAGCGGGAGCTCTGGGGCCAACGTCCTGACTTTC. Its protein is CASGSSGANVLTF. Supplemented by reference TRBV7-9 and TRBJ2-6, the full variable domain reads DTGVSQNPRHKITKRGQNVTFRCDPISEHNRLYWYRQTLGQGPEFLTYFQNEAQLEKSRLLSDRFSAERPKGSFSTLEIQRTEQGDSAMYLCASGSSGANVLTFGAGSRLTVL.

This clone was recorded once. The V call is TRBV30, the J call TRBJ1-1, with 7 bases aligning to TRBD1. Germline V gives CDR1 GTSNPN, CDR2 SVGIG (reference sequence). This CDR3 is built from 11 residues. The V gene end was trimmed by 5 bases and the J gene end by 11 bases; junction bases not matched to a gene: 8. As DNA, the CDR3 is TGTGCCTGGCGTACAGACAGGGTTGCTTTCTTT. Its protein is CAWRTDRVAFF. Full variable domain (missing parts from reference TRBV30 and TRBJ1-1): SQTIHQWPATLVQPVGSPLSLECTVEGTSNPNLYWYRQAAGRGLQLLFYSVGIGQISSEVPQNLSASRPQDRQFILSSKKLLLSDSGFYLCAWRTDRVAFFGQGTRLTVV.

The rearrangement uses TRBV5-5 and TRBJ2-1; the D gene is possibly TRBD2 (5 bases). V lost 3 bases to trimming and J lost 6 bases, with 25 bases between them. Germline values: CDR1 SGHKS, CDR2 YYEKEE (reference sequence). This CDR3 region has 18 residues. As DNA, the CDR3 is TGTGCCAGCAGCTCAGCCGTAGTCTTGAGCACCCGGGGCAATGAGCAGTTCTTC. It is translated as CASSSAVVLSTRGNEQFF.

The gene calls are TRBV7-2 and TRBJ2-5; no clear D gene. The CDR3 has 14 residues. Trimming pared 5 bases from V and 5 bases from J, leaving 15 bases between. Germline V CDR1 and CDR2: SGHTA, FQGNSA. CDR3 in amino acids: CASSPRAKGETQYF. DNA for the CDR3: TGTGCCAGCAGCCCCCGGGCCAAAGGGGAGACCCAGTACTTC. Using reference TRBV7-2 and TRBJ2-5 for the parts outside the CDR3, the full variable domain is GAGVSQSPSNKVTEKGKDVELRCDPISGHTALYWYRQSLGQGLEFLIYFQGNSAPDKSGLPSDRFSAERTGGSVSTLTIQRTQQEDSAVYLCASSPRAKGETQYFGPGTRLLVL.

About this clone itself: Other DNA sequences in the same sample also yield this CDR3. The chain is built from TRBV18 and TRBJ1-1, with a weak D call TRBD1 (5 bases). The CDR3 is 12 amino acids. V lost 3 bases and J 5 bases, leaving 7 bases between the germline ends. CDR1 and CDR2 from the germline V gene are KGHSH and LQKENI. The DNA for the CDR3 is TGTGCCAGCTCACCGGCAGGGACTGAAGCTTTCTTT. This gives the protein CASSPAGTEAFF.

This chain uses TRBV19 with TRBJ2-3; weak D call: TRBD2 (5 bases). The CDR3 covers 15 residues. The V gene lost 4 bases and the J gene lost 5 bases, with 16 bases spanning the gap. Germline V lookup: CDR1 LNHDA, CDR2 SQIVND (reference sequence). CDR3 amino acids: CASSTRGATLDTQYF. The CDR3 DNA reads TGTGCCAGTAGTACACGGGGAGCCACATTAGATACGCAGTATTTT. Looking up the rest from reference TRBV19 and TRBJ2-3 gives the full variable domain: DGGITQSPKYLFRKEGQNVTLSCEQNLNHDAMYWYRQDPGQGLRLIYYSQIVNDFQKGDIAEGYSVSREKKESFPLTVTSAQKNPTAFYLCASSTRGATLDTQYFGPGTRLTVL.

This chain uses TRBV19 with TRBJ2-1; the D gene is possibly TRBD2 (5 bases). There are 15 residues in the CDR3. CDR1 is LNHDA, CDR2 SQIVND, per germline (reference sequence). Trimming stripped 6 bases from V and 4 bases from J, with 16 bases between. Written as DNA, the CDR3 is TGTGCCAGTAGCCTTGTAGCGACTCTATACAATGAGCAGTTCTTC. Protein product: CASSLVATLYNEQFF.